The next 30 T cell receptor beta chains were all read from a single sample in a study of beta chain features in type 1 diabetes. Findings of the study overall: Moderately but significantly shorter TCRB CDR3s were found in Type 1 diabetes patients in all four CD4+ subsets.

Of the isolated RNA, all was reverse transcribed, and so the sequenced material was expressed TCRB transcripts. TCRdb keeps only in-frame clones here, not all; method: immunoSEQ multiplex PCR. This table holds 20,000 to 25,000 clones, more than 65% found once. These receptors have no identified antigens. The source material was stem cell memory CD4+ T cells from blood. Receptors originate from a woman aged 40 to 50 with type 1 diabetes.

This clone was detected once. The chain uses TRBV7-3 and TRBJ1-2; 9 bases are shared with TRBD1. The CDR3 spans 13 residues. V lost 5 bases to trimming and J lost 8 bases; unmatched junction nucleotides: 6. Germline assignment: CDR1 SGHTA and CDR2 FQGTGA. Here the CDR3 reads CASSPGQGIGYTF. The CDR3 nucleotides read TGTGCCAGCAGCCCCGGACAGGGGATCGGCTACACCTTC.

The rearrangement joins TRBV7-2 to TRBJ2-1, with D unresolved. The CDR3 contains 12 residues. CDR1 is SGHTA and CDR2 is FQGNSA in the germline V gene. Trimming cost V 3 bases and J 7 bases, with 7 bases left between them. CDR3 coding DNA: TGTGCCAGCAGCTTCCCCCATAATGAGCAGTTCTTC. Amino acids: CASSFPHNEQFF.

The chain uses TRBV6-5 and TRBJ1-1; no clear D gene. Germline V gene data show CDR1 as MNHEY and CDR2 as SVGAGI. V was cut by 6 bases and J by 2 bases, with 13 bases left in between. The CDR3 contains 14 residues. CDR3 nucleotides: TGTGCCAGCAGCTTTCTCCGGGGAAACACTGAAGCTTTCTTT. Protein product: CASSFLRGNTEAFF.

This sequence joins TRBV29-1 and TRBJ2-1; 7 bases match TRBD1. The V gene's germline CDR1 is SQVTM and CDR2 ANQGSEA. The length of the CDR3 is 14 residues. The chain's CDR3 is CRVVGTDSYNEQFF. The DNA for the CDR3 is TGCAGAGTCGTAGGGACAGACTCCTACAATGAGCAGTTCTTC.

The chain has TRBV7-2 and TRBJ1-2; D gene unclear. The CDR3 loop spans 15 amino acids. Germline-derived CDR1 and CDR2 are SGHTA and FQGNSA. The germline V and J ends were trimmed by 4 bases and 3 bases, with 15 bases remaining between them. The CDR3 spells CASSSGSGRDYGYTF. CDR3 nucleotides: TGTGCCAGCAGCTCTGGGTCAGGAAGAGACTATGGCTACACCTTC.

The J gene is TRBJ1-2, the V gene TRBV5-1; TRBD1 might be the D (6 bases). Germline CDR1 reads SGHRS; CDR2 reads YFSETQ. The CDR3 totals 16 residues. With 1 base removed from V and 4 bases from J, the gap between germline ends came to 17 bases. The DNA of the CDR3 is TGCGCCAGCAGCTTGACCGCAGGGGCCTCATCCTATGGCTACACCTTC. Its translation is CASSLTAGASSYGYTF.

The chain uses TRBV7-8 and TRBJ2-3; weak D call: TRBD2 (5 bases). This CDR3 region has 14 residues. CDR1 is SGHVS and CDR2 is FQNEAQ in the germline V gene. The V end was cut by 0 bases, the J end by 7 bases, with 11 bases between. CDR3 region: CASSLAEASYTQYF. The DNA of the CDR3 is TGTGCCAGCAGCTTAGCGGAGGCCTCCTATACGCAGTATTTT.

The CDR3 region has the DNA TGTGCCAGCAGTTTACAGGGAAGGGACAATGAGCAGTTCTTC. As protein: CASSLQGRDNEQFF. This chain links TRBV27 with TRBJ2-1, with D maybe TRBD1 (5 bases). The V end lost 2 bases, the J end lost 5 bases, and 10 bases lay between the germline ends. The CDR3 totals 14 residues. Germline values: CDR1 MNHEY, CDR2 SMNVEV (reference sequence).

In this sample, this clone turned up a few times. The chain recombines TRBV7-2 with TRBJ2-4; D is unclear. V dropped 5 bases and J dropped 3 bases, with 11 bases sitting between them. CDR1 is SGHTA, CDR2 FQGNSA, per germline. CDR3 length: 14 residues. CDR3 loop: CASSPTEYKNIQYF. In DNA form, the CDR3 reads TGTGCCAGCAGCCCGACGGAGTACAAAAACATTCAGTACTTC. Full variable domain (outside the CDR3, taken from reference TRBV7-2 and TRBJ2-4): GAGVSQSPSNKVTEKGKDVELRCDPISGHTALYWYRQSLGQGLEFLIYFQGNSAPDKSGLPSDRFSAERTGGSVSTLTIQRTQQEDSAVYLCASSPTEYKNIQYFGAGTRLSVL.

CDR3 sequence reads: CASSPKRDGPGELFF. CDR3 coding DNA: TGTGCCAGCTCACCAAAGCGGGACGGCCCCGGGGAGCTGTTTTTT. The chain employs TRBV18 and TRBJ2-2, with 7 bases aligning to TRBD2. Germline trimming cut 2 bases from V and 6 bases from J; bases unmatched to any gene: 6. Germline V gene lookup returns CDR1 KGHSH and CDR2 LQKENI. The CDR3 consists of 15 residues.

V usage is TRBV2 and J usage is TRBJ1-1; D is unclear. CDR1 and CDR2 from the germline V gene are SNHLY and FYNNEI. The CDR3 runs 12 residues. The ends were cut back, 6 bases at V and 4 bases at J, with 9 bases in the middle. The DNA of the CDR3 is TGTGCCAGCAGACGTAGCGGCACTGAAGCTTTCTTT. It translates to CASRRSGTEAFF.

The sample holds one count of this clone. The chain links TRBV6-5 to TRBJ1-2, with D possibly TRBD1 on 6 matching bases. With 6 bases removed from V and 2 bases from J, the gap between germline ends came to 10 bases. The CDR3 extends over 13 amino acids. Germline CDR1 reads MNHEY; CDR2 reads SVGAGI. The CDR3 DNA reads as TGTGCCAGCAGCCTCGACAGGAACTATGGCTACACCTTC. This sequence encodes CASSLDRNYGYTF.

This clone was picked up one time. This sequence joins TRBV28 and TRBJ2-7, with TRBD1 matching 7 bases. V dropped 2 bases and J dropped 3; count of bases not matched to a gene: 4. This CDR3 comprises 14 residues. Germline CDR1 is MDHEN and CDR2 is SYDVKM. For the CDR3, the DNA is TGTGCCAGCAGTTTACCGGGACAGTTCTACGAGCAGTACTTC. Amino acid sequence: CASSLPGQFYEQYF.

Here the CDR3 reads CASSQAPDPNSPLHF. CDR3 in DNA: TGCGCCAGCAGCCAAGCCCCAGATCCTAATTCACCCCTCCACTTT. The chain uses TRBV4-1 and TRBJ1-6; D is ambiguous. V lost 1 base to trimming and J lost 6 bases, with 10 bases between them. The germline V gene has CDR1 MGHRA and CDR2 YSYEKL. This CDR3 has 15 amino acids.

This clone has a handful of counts. CDR3 nucleotides: TGTGCCAGCAGTACTAGTACGGGGTACGAGCAGTACTTC. It codes for CASSTSTGYEQYF. V usage is TRBV28 and J usage is TRBJ2-7, with D possibly being TRBD2 (5 bases). Trimming took 5 bases from V and 4 from J, leaving 12 bases between them. CDR3 length equals 13 residues. Germline values: CDR1 MDHEN, CDR2 SYDVKM.

The chain joins TRBV18 to TRBJ2-7; no clear D gene. Per germline, CDR1 KGHSH and CDR2 LQKENI. The V end lost 3 bases, the J end lost 4 bases, and 16 bases lay between the germline ends. The CDR3 consists of 15 residues. CDR3 protein: CASSPARQVLYEQYF. The CDR3 bases are TGTGCCAGCTCACCCGCTAGGCAAGTGCTGTACGAGCAGTACTTC.

This clone was seen a few times. The rearrangement links TRBV7-7 to TRBJ2-5, with a possible D match to TRBD1 (5 bases). Germline-derived CDR1 and CDR2 are SSHAT and FNYEAQ (reference sequence). Trimming stripped 5 bases from V and 2 bases from J, with 15 bases between. The CDR3 runs to 15 residues. The CDR3 nucleotides are TGTGCCAGCAGCCCCCGTCAGGGCAGACAAGAGACCCAGTACTTC. Translation: CASSPRQGRQETQYF.

The chain couples TRBV7-2 to TRBJ1-1, with D perhaps matching TRBD1 (6 bases). CDR1 and CDR2 (germline): SGHTA, FQGNSA. This CDR3 is built from 15 residues. Trimming took 5 bases from V and 2 from J, leaving 15 bases between them. The chain's CDR3 is CASSQAGALNTEAFF. The CDR3 nucleotides read TGTGCCAGCAGCCAGGCGGGGGCTTTAAACACTGAAGCTTTCTTT.

The V call is TRBV11-2, the J call TRBJ2-7; D call uncertain. Between the trimmed V and J ends, which lost 5 bases and 3 bases, there was a span of 5 bases. From germline, CDR1 is SGHAT and CDR2 FQNNGV. The CDR3 spans 11 residues. This chain's CDR3 is CASSPHYEQYF. CDR3 in DNA: TGTGCCAGCAGCCCACACTACGAGCAGTACTTC. The entire variable domain, with the rest obtained from reference TRBV11-2 and TRBJ2-7, is as follows: EAGVAQSPRYKIIEKRQSVAFWCNPISGHATLYWYQQILGQGPKLLIQFQNNGVVDDSQLPKDRFSAERLKGVDSTLKIQPAKLEDSAVYLCASSPHYEQYFGPGTRLTVT.

The chain uses TRBV7-3 and TRBJ2-5, with D hard to call. There are 10 residues in the CDR3. Trimming left V 8 bases short and J 7 bases short, with 8 bases between. From germline, CDR1 is SGHTA and CDR2 FQGTGA. DNA of the CDR3: TGTGCCAGCCTGCGTGGGACCCAGTACTTC. Encoded protein: CASLRGTQYF.

The chain combines TRBV29-1 with TRBJ2-1; 10 bases fit TRBD1. The CDR3 has 15 amino acids. Germline lookup yields CDR1 SQVTM and CDR2 ANQGSEA. V shed 6 bases and J 7 bases; nucleotides not matched to a gene: 12. The CDR3, as DNA: TGCAGCGTCCCAGCGAGGGACAGGGGAGGTAATGAGCAGTTCTTC. It codes for CSVPARDRGGNEQFF.

The chain couples TRBV2 to TRBJ1-1; 8 bases are a match to TRBD1. Germline assignment: CDR1 SNHLY and CDR2 FYNNEI. The V and J ends lost 8 bases and 4 bases, in that order; junction bases with no gene match: 0. The CDR3 has 11 amino acids. CDR3 sequence (DNA): TGTGCCAGCGGACAGGGCACTGAAGCTTTCTTT. This codes for CASGQGTEAFF.

This chain connects TRBV18 to TRBJ2-7; 9 positions match TRBD2. Germline V CDR1 and CDR2: KGHSH, LQKENI. The CDR3 length is 15 residues. V gave up 1 base and J gave up 3 bases; unmatched junction bases: 4. CDR3 region: CASSPLAGVFYEQYF. The CDR3 DNA reads TGTGCCAGCTCACCACTAGCGGGAGTTTTCTACGAGCAGTACTTC.

This clone was detected a few times. The CDR3 here is CASSSGLSEAFF. The CDR3 DNA follows: TGTGCCAGCAGCTCCGGACTGTCTGAAGCTTTCTTT. The chain combines TRBV7-3 with TRBJ1-1; D gene unclear. The germline V gene encodes CDR1 SGHTA and CDR2 FQGTGA. Trimming cost V 4 bases and J 6 bases, with 9 bases left between them. There are 12 residues in the CDR3.

This clone has just one count. The J gene is TRBJ2-3, the V gene TRBV19; possible D gene TRBD2, 5 bases. The CDR3 has 14 residues. Germline-derived CDR1 and CDR2 are LNHDA and SQIVND (reference sequence). V was trimmed by 5 bases and J by 7 bases, leaving 16 bases between them. Here the CDR3 DNA reads TGTGCCAGTAGTCTGGACTTCTTGGGGAATACGCAGTATTTT. It translates to CASSLDFLGNTQYF.

The chain combines TRBV4-1 with TRBJ1-5; TRBD1 might be the D (6 bases). This CDR3 is 17 amino acids long. The V gene lost 0 bases and the J gene lost 5 bases, with 17 bases spanning the gap. Germline-derived CDR1 and CDR2 are MGHRA and YSYEKL. The CDR3 protein is CASSQEGRGRGDQPQHF. The DNA for the CDR3 is TGCGCCAGCAGCCAAGAGGGGAGGGGGAGGGGGGATCAGCCCCAGCATTTT.

This clone was detected a few times. This sequence joins TRBV27 and TRBJ1-6, with D unclear. CDR3 length: 15 amino acids. From germline, CDR1 is MNHEY and CDR2 SMNVEV (reference sequence). Trimming removed 2 bases at V and 8 bases at J, with 13 bases between. In nucleotides, the CDR3 is TGTGCCAGCAGTTTAGAAGGAGGAGGGTATTCACCCCTCCACTTT. As protein: CASSLEGGGYSPLHF.

The chain joins TRBV28 to TRBJ1-4, with 11 bases matching TRBD1. Germline trimming cut 4 bases from V and 8 bases from J; bases unmatched to any gene: 9. Looked up from germline, CDR1 is MDHEN and CDR2 is SYDVKM. CDR3 size: 16 residues. The CDR3 coding sequence is TGTGCCAGCAGTTCCCCCCCCTGGACAGGGGGCGAAAAACTGTTTTTT. Protein: CASSSPPWTGGEKLFF.

This clone came up a few times. The chain combines TRBV7-2 with TRBJ2-7; maybe TRBD2 (6 bases). From germline, CDR1 is SGHTA and CDR2 FQGNSA. The CDR3 length is 14 residues. V shed 3 bases and J shed 3 bases, with 12 bases lying between them. The CDR3 region has the DNA TGTGCCAGCAGCTTGGGACTGTCAGGCTACGAGCAGTACTTC. It translates to CASSLGLSGYEQYF.

CDR3: CASSLGLAIYEQYF. The CDR3 region has the DNA TGTGCCAGCAGCCTGGGACTAGCGATCTACGAGCAGTACTTC. The chain employs TRBV6-5 and TRBJ2-7, with 10 bases that match TRBD2. From germline, CDR1 is MNHEY and CDR2 SVGAGI. The CDR3 loop spans 14 amino acids. Trimming cost V 6 bases and J 3 bases; bases outside gene matches: 5.